The 24 T cell receptor beta chains in this list originate from one sample, sequenced in a study of blood T cell repertoires in COVID-19. Clones were read by immunoSEQ multiplex PCR, and TCRdb kept only the in-frame ones, dropping some. The table records 65,000 to 70,000 clones, approximately 85% of them present only once. Sequenced input: peripheral blood. These TCRs come from a man older than 75 with acute or convalescent COVID-19.

CDR3 bases: TGTGCCAGCAGCTTGTGGACGGGAGGGCCCTCGGGTGAGCAGTTCTTC. It specifies CASSLWTGGPSGEQFF. The gene calls are TRBV7-8 and TRBJ2-1, with TRBD2 matching over 8 bases. V lost 3 bases to trimming and J lost 9 bases; unmatched junction nucleotides: 13. Germline CDR1 reads SGHVS; CDR2 reads FQNEAQ. The CDR3 loop spans 16 amino acids. The whole variable domain, filled in from reference TRBV7-8 and TRBJ2-1, reads GAGVSQSPRYKVAKRGQDVALRCDPISGHVSLFWYQQALGQGPEFLTYFQNEAQLDKSGLPSDRFFAERPEGSVSTLKIQRTQQEDSAVYLCASSLWTGGPSGEQFFGPGTRLTVL.

The J gene is TRBJ2-7, the V gene TRBV2, with D possibly TRBD1 on 5 matching bases. Trimming left V 8 bases short and J 9 bases short, with 11 bases between. This CDR3 is built from 10 residues. Germline lookup yields CDR1 SNHLY and CDR2 FYNNEI. In DNA, the CDR3 is TGTGCCAGCGGGGCCTCATGGCAGTACTTC. Translating it yields CASGASWQYF.

V and J are TRBV5-1 and TRBJ2-5, with 11 bases identical to TRBD2. Germline CDR1 is SGHRS and CDR2 is YFSETQ. The J segment lost 1 base and the V segment lost 0 bases, leaving 5 bases of the junction unmatched. This CDR3 has 17 residues. The CDR3 spells CASSLVASGRFQETQYF. The DNA of the CDR3 is TGCGCCAGCAGCTTGGTGGCTAGCGGGAGGTTCCAAGAGACCCAGTACTTC. The full variable domain, completed using reference TRBV5-1 and TRBJ2-5, is KAGVTQTPRYLIKTRGQQVTLSCSPISGHRSVSWYQQTPGQGLQFLFEYFSETQRNKGNFPGRFSGRQFSNSRSEMNVSTLELGDSALYLCASSLVASGRFQETQYFGPGTRLLVL.

The chain is built from TRBV4-3 and TRBJ1-1; D remains ambiguous. Germline lookup yields CDR1 LGHNA and CDR2 YSLEER. CDR3 size: 19 residues. The germline V and J ends were trimmed by 0 bases and 0 bases, with 20 bases remaining between them. The CDR3 spells CASSQDLGLVGVLNTEAFF. CDR3 DNA sequence: TGCGCCAGCAGCCAAGATCTTGGGTTAGTCGGGGTTTTGAACACTGAAGCTTTCTTT.

The chain is built from TRBV11-3 and TRBJ1-4; no clear D gene. CDR3 size: 16 residues. V was pared by 1 base and J by 0 bases, with 9 bases between. Germline assignment: CDR1 SGHNT and CDR2 YENEEA. In DNA form, the CDR3 reads TGTGCCAGCAGCTTAGGTATAACTGCAACTAATGAAAAACTGTTTTTT. As protein: CASSLGITATNEKLFF.

The genes are TRBV4-1 and TRBJ2-3; D not certain. This CDR3 contains 16 residues. CDR1 is MGHRA and CDR2 is YSYEKL in the germline V gene. Trimming removed 2 bases from V and 2 bases from J, with 14 bases in between. CDR3 loop: CASSQPIYGPTDTQYF. The CDR3 DNA sequence: TGCGCCAGCAGCCAACCCATTTATGGGCCCACAGATACGCAGTATTTT.

This clone was found once. J is TRBJ1-1 and V is TRBV27; D gene unclear. V lost 5 bases and J 0 bases, leaving 13 bases between the germline ends. Per the germline V gene, CDR1 is MNHEY and CDR2 is SMNVEV (reference sequence). This CDR3 region has 15 residues. DNA of the CDR3: TGTGCCAGCAGTCCTCTTTTTTATGTGAACACTGAAGCTTTCTTT. It translates to CASSPLFYVNTEAFF.

The gene calls are TRBV5-1 and TRBJ1-4; no clear D gene. The germline gives CDR1 SGHRS, CDR2 YFSETQ. V gave up 1 base and J gave up 8 bases, with 15 bases separating them. The CDR3 covers 15 residues. The CDR3 sequence: CASSLSVLRGEKLFF. The DNA for the CDR3 is TGCGCCAGCAGCTTGTCGGTCCTCCGCGGGGAAAAACTGTTTTTT.

The chain has TRBV5-4 and TRBJ2-1; D is uncertain. Trimming pared 4 bases from V and 0 bases from J, leaving 11 bases between. Germline-derived CDR1 and CDR2 are SGHNT and YYREEE (reference sequence). This CDR3 contains 15 residues. CDR3 nucleotides: TGTGCCAGCAGCAGCGACCCGAGCTCCTACAATGAGCAGTTCTTC. Translating gives CASSSDPSSYNEQFF. Combining the CDR3 with reference TRBV5-4 and TRBJ2-1 gives the whole variable domain ETGVTQSPTHLIKTRGQQVTLRCSSQSGHNTVSWYQQALGQGPQFIFQYYREEENGRGNFPPRFSGLQFPNYSSELNVNALELDDSALYLCASSSDPSSYNEQFFGPGTRLTVL.

This clone was picked up one time. This chain connects TRBV6-1 to TRBJ1-5; D unclear. Germline values: CDR1 MNHNS, CDR2 SASEGT. Trimming left V 2 bases short and J 0 bases short, with 17 bases between. The CDR3 totals 18 residues. Here the CDR3 DNA reads TGTGCCAGCAGTGAACGGGGTCAAAGACCCTCTAGCAATCAGCCCCAGCATTTT. This translates into CASSERGQRPSSNQPQHF.

CDR3 DNA sequence: TGTGCCATCAGTGAAAAGGGGTGGGATGAGCAGTTCTTC. As protein: CAISEKGWDEQFF. The chain recombines TRBV10-3 with TRBJ2-1, with a tentative D call TRBD1 (5 bases). Per the germline V gene, CDR1 is ENHRY and CDR2 is SYGVKD. Trimming took off 3 bases at V and 8 bases at J, with 11 bases between the two ends. This CDR3 is 13 amino acids long.

The chain links TRBV6-2 or TRBV6-3 to TRBJ2-6, with 10 bases that match TRBD1. Germline values: CDR1 MNHEY, CDR2 SVGEGT. V was pared by 0 bases and J by 0 bases, with 5 bases of the junction left unmatched. This CDR3 is built from 19 residues. The DNA for the CDR3 is TGTGCCAGCAGTTACTCGACAGGGGGCGCCGGCTCTGGGGCCAACGTCCTGACTTTC. It specifies CASSYSTGGAGSGANVLTF.

The V and J genes are TRBV24-1 and TRBJ2-1; the match to TRBD1 covers 9 bases. J lost 7 bases, V lost 6 bases, and 6 bases had no gene match. CDR1 is KGHDR, CDR2 SFDVKD, per germline. The CDR3 spans 14 residues. CDR3 DNA: TGTGCCACCAGTCGACAGGGGGTGTTAAATGAGCAGTTCTTC. Encoded protein: CATSRQGVLNEQFF.

The chain uses TRBV24-1 and TRBJ2-2; D is ambiguous. Germline CDR1 is KGHDR and CDR2 is SFDVKD. V lost 8 bases and J 3 bases, leaving 3 bases between the germline ends. The CDR3 consists of 11 residues. The CDR3 loop reads CATTDTGELFF. The DNA for the CDR3 is TGTGCCACCACGGACACCGGGGAGCTGTTTTTT.

The chain carries TRBV6-5 and TRBJ1-1, with TRBD1 matching over 11 bases. The trim removed 3 bases at V and 10 bases at J, leaving 7 bases unmatched. Germline assignment: CDR1 MNHEY and CDR2 SVGAGI. This CDR3 comprises 14 residues. In nucleotides, the CDR3 is TGTGCCAGCAGTTATTCAAAGGGACAGGGGGTAGCTTTCTTT. This codes for CASSYSKGQGVAFF.

J is TRBJ1-1 and V is TRBV30; 8 nucleotides match TRBD1. From germline, CDR1 is GTSNPN and CDR2 SVGIG (reference sequence). V lost 0 bases and J lost 11; bases outside the gene matches: 14. The CDR3 has 15 amino acids. The CDR3 sequence: CAWSVRDRRVAGAFF. In nucleotides, the CDR3 is TGTGCCTGGAGTGTACGGGACAGGAGGGTGGCTGGGGCTTTCTTT.

J is TRBJ2-4 and V is TRBV29-1; a possible D gene is TRBD2 (7 bases). Looked up from germline, CDR1 is SQVTM and CDR2 is ANQGSEA. The CDR3 has 15 amino acids. V was cut by 0 bases and J by 2 bases, with 11 bases left in between. Here the CDR3 reads CSVEDRGGSKNIQYF. The CDR3 nucleotides read TGCAGCGTTGAAGATAGGGGGGGTTCCAAAAACATTCAGTACTTC.

The J gene is TRBJ1-3, the V gene TRBV11-2; D perhaps matches TRBD1 (5 bases). The germline gives CDR1 SGHAT, CDR2 FQNNGV. Between the trimmed V and J ends, which lost 3 bases and 3 bases, there was a span of 15 bases. The CDR3 contains 16 residues. The CDR3 reads CASSLVWGEFGNTIYF. Here the CDR3 DNA reads TGTGCCAGCAGCTTGGTCTGGGGGGAATTTGGAAACACCATATATTTT.

To note about this clone: This specimen includes other DNA sequences encoding the same CDR3. The chain has TRBV30 and TRBJ1-5; TRBD1 matches 9 bases. CDR1 and CDR2 from the germline V gene are GTSNPN and SVGIG (reference sequence). CDR3 length: 15 amino acids. V trimming: 1 base; J trimming: 0 bases; junction bases outside the gene matches: 1. The CDR3 reads CAWSGGQGSNQPQHF. CDR3 coding DNA: TGTGCCTGGAGTGGGGGACAGGGTAGCAATCAGCCCCAGCATTTT.

The chain uses TRBV7-7 and TRBJ2-5; TRBD2 agrees at 7 bases. Trimming removed 5 bases from V and 1 base from J; junction bases left unmatched: 4. The germline V gene encodes CDR1 SSHAT and CDR2 FNYEAQ (reference sequence). The CDR3 contains 14 residues. The CDR3 region has the DNA TGTGCCAGCAGCCGTCGGGGGGTCCAAGAGACCCAGTACTTC. Protein: CASSRRGVQETQYF.

The rearrangement joins TRBV27 to TRBJ1-5; 10 nucleotides match TRBD1. This CDR3 is built from 16 residues. V shed 1 base, J shed 6 bases, and the junction held 6 bases outside the gene matches. Germline V gene data show CDR1 as MNHEY and CDR2 as SMNVEV (reference sequence). The chain's CDR3 is CASSLFGQGEGQPQHF. The CDR3 DNA follows: TGTGCCAGCAGTTTATTTGGACAGGGGGAGGGTCAGCCCCAGCATTTT.

This clone came up a few times. The genes are TRBV6-4 and TRBJ1-2; D is unresolved. The CDR3 length is 13 residues. Trimming pared 6 bases from V and 8 bases from J, leaving 16 bases between. The germline V gene encodes CDR1 MRHNA and CDR2 SNTAGT. DNA for the CDR3: TGTGCCAGCAGCGGATACACCGGAGGAGGCTACACCTTC. It yields the protein CASSGYTGGGYTF.

The rearrangement joins TRBV2 to TRBJ2-3; 7 nucleotides line up with TRBD1. CDR3 length: 14 amino acids. The V gene's germline CDR1 is SNHLY and CDR2 FYNNEI. Germline trimming cut 4 bases from V and 5 bases from J; bases unmatched to any gene: 6. Here the CDR3 reads CASSGQGRKDTQYF. The CDR3 DNA reads as TGTGCCAGCAGTGGACAGGGCCGCAAAGATACGCAGTATTTT. The entire variable domain, with the rest obtained from reference TRBV2 and TRBJ2-3, is as follows: EPEVTQTPSHQVTQMGQEVILRCVPISNHLYFYWYRQILGQKVEFLVSFYNNEISEKSEIFDDQFSVERPDGSNFTLKIRSTKLEDSAMYFCASSGQGRKDTQYFGPGTRLTVL.

The J gene is TRBJ2-3, the V gene TRBV24-1; 15 nucleotides line up with TRBD2. Looked up from germline, CDR1 is KGHDR and CDR2 is SFDVKD. This CDR3 has 16 residues. J gave up 3 bases and V 7 bases, and 4 bases lay outside the gene matches. CDR3: CATSGTSGRRTDTQYF. Written as DNA, the CDR3 is TGTGCCACCAGCGGGACTAGCGGGAGGAGGACAGATACGCAGTATTTT.